The 9 T cell receptor beta chains below come from one sample, sequenced in a study of T-cell reconstitution after alpha-beta-depleted transplantation in children. Unique molecular identifiers tagged the TCRbeta library. TCRdb analysed the PCR reads with MiXCR anew, one entry per CDR3 protein. The sample includes 450,000 to 600,000 distinct CDR3 sequences, 13% of them seen just once. Material: PBMCs, mostly from graft donor cells, obtained 360 days after TCRalphabeta/CD19-depleted stem cell transplant. Receptor source: a male patient under 18 who had a stem cell transplant for acute myeloid leukemia, so the T cells may come from the graft donor.

This clonotype was picked up a small number of times. This chain links TRBV9 with TRBJ2-7; TRBD2 is a possible D gene (6 bases). Germline assignment: CDR1 SGDLS and CDR2 YYNGEE. This CDR3 region has 12 residues. Between the trimmed V and J ends, which lost 1 base and 7 bases, there was a span of 9 bases. The CDR3 sequence is CASSVLEGEQYF. In DNA form, the CDR3 reads TGTGCCAGCAGCGTACTGGAGGGAGAGCAGTACTTC.

This clonotype was detected only a few times. The rearrangement uses TRBV15 and TRBJ2-3; 9 bases match TRBD1. CDR3 length equals 18 residues. From germline, CDR1 is LNHNV and CDR2 YYDKDF (reference sequence). V was pared by 0 bases and J by 6 bases, with 13 bases of the junction left unmatched. The CDR3 DNA is TGTGCCACCAGCAGAGATCGGAGGAAGGGACAGGGCCCTGATACGCAGTATTTT. Protein sequence: CATSRDRRKGQGPDTQYF.

In this sample, this clonotype turned up many times. The chain combines TRBV28 with TRBJ2-5, with D hard to call. CDR3 length: 16 residues. Looked up from germline, CDR1 is MDHEN and CDR2 is SYDVKM. The V gene lost 1 base and the J gene lost 2 bases, with 14 bases spanning the gap. The CDR3 DNA sequence: TGTGCCAGCAGTTTATTGGGGAACTATCAGCAAGAGACCCAGTACTTC. This encodes CASSLLGNYQQETQYF.

This chain connects TRBV4-2 to TRBJ2-7; 8 nucleotides align to TRBD1. CDR1 and CDR2 from the germline V gene are LGHNA and YNFKEQ. V lost 0 bases and J lost 3; bases outside the gene matches: 10. The CDR3 totals 17 residues. The CDR3 sequence: CASSQDRRLTGDYEQYF. The CDR3 region has the DNA TGTGCCAGCAGCCAAGACCGAAGATTGACAGGGGACTACGAGCAGTACTTC.

This clonotype was seen many times. The chain links TRBV7-2 to TRBJ1-2; a possible D gene is TRBD1 (6 bases). Germline loops: CDR1 SGHTA, CDR2 FQGNSA. The CDR3 has 13 residues. V was clipped by 5 bases and J by 4 bases, with 11 bases between them. The DNA for the CDR3 is TGTGCCAGCAGCCGACAGGATGTCTATGGCTACACCTTC. It is translated as CASSRQDVYGYTF.

This clonotype has only a few counts. The chain couples TRBV15 to TRBJ2-2; D remains ambiguous. Germline CDR1 reads LNHNV; CDR2 reads YYDKDF (reference sequence). This CDR3 comprises 15 residues. Trimming pared 3 bases from V and 8 bases from J, leaving 16 bases between. The CDR3 loop reads CATSSLRAFLGELFF. CDR3 in DNA: TGTGCCACCAGCAGCCTACGGGCCTTTCTGGGGGAGCTGTTTTTT.

This chain connects TRBV12-3 or TRBV12-4 to TRBJ2-1, with 12 bases aligning to TRBD2. V trimming: 0 bases; J trimming: 7 bases; junction bases outside the gene matches: 4. This CDR3 has 16 residues. CDR3 bases: TGTGCCAGCAGTTTAGCCCTAGCGGGAGGGGCGAATGAGCAGTTCTTC. Protein: CASSLALAGGANEQFF.

In this sample, this clonotype turned up many times. The rearrangement joins TRBV12-3 or TRBV12-4 to TRBJ2-2; D is uncertain. V lost 2 bases to trimming and J lost 2 bases, with 9 bases between them. The CDR3 runs to 15 residues. This CDR3 reads CASSLLGTNTGELFF. The CDR3 DNA follows: TGTGCCAGCAGTTTACTCGGTACAAACACCGGGGAGCTGTTTTTT.

In this sample, this clonotype turned up a few times. The rearrangement joins TRBV20-1 to TRBJ1-6, with a weak D call TRBD1 (5 bases). Between the trimmed V and J ends, which lost 7 bases and 3 bases, there was a span of 13 bases. The germline V gene encodes CDR1 DFQATT and CDR2 SNEGSKA (reference sequence). The CDR3 contains 14 residues. The DNA for the CDR3 is TGCAGTGGAGCGGGGCAGGACTATAATTCACCCCTCCACTTT. Translation gives CSGAGQDYNSPLHF.